These 9 T cell receptor beta chains were all obtained from the same sample, sequenced in a study of identical twins. TCRdb reprocessed the 5' RACE reads with MiXCR, giving one entry per CDR3 protein. The repertoire includes around 450,000 distinct CDR3 sequences, around 14% of them detected once, and about 0.53% sits in the top ten. In addition, the sample was reused for a study of yellow fever vaccine responses in identical twins.

Sequenced input: CD4+ T cells sorted from blood. These receptors all stem from a woman younger than 30 in good health.

This clonotype was observed a handful of times. This rearrangement joins TRBV6-5 to TRBJ1-2; D unresolved. Trimming removed 2 bases at V and 2 bases at J, with 6 bases between. The CDR3 is made up of 13 amino acids. Germline CDR1 MNHEY, CDR2 SVGAGI. The CDR3 reads CASSYDVNYGYTF. Written as DNA, the CDR3 is TGTGCCAGCAGTTACGATGTAAACTATGGCTACACCTTC.

J is TRBJ2-2 and V is TRBV2; no clear D gene. V dropped 6 bases and J dropped 7 bases, with 6 bases sitting between them. Germline CDR1 and CDR2: SNHLY and FYNNEI. This CDR3 region has 11 residues. The CDR3 region is CASRADGELFF. As DNA, the CDR3 is TGTGCCAGCAGGGCGGACGGGGAGCTGTTTTTT.

The chain uses TRBV21-1 and TRBJ2-3; TRBD2 is the table's D call and was not checked against the DNA. TRBV21-1 is assigned pseudogene status. The CDR3 is 16 amino acids. CDR3 residues: CASSKVAGGLGDTQYF. CDR3 bases: TGTGCCAGCAGCAAAGTAGCGGGGGGGCTCGGGGATACGCAGTATTTT.

This clonotype was counted at least ten times. The chain carries TRBV5-1 and TRBJ2-2; D gene ambiguous. This CDR3 region has 13 residues. In germline, CDR1 is SGHRS, CDR2 YFSETQ. The ends were cut back, 4 bases at V and 5 bases at J, with 9 bases in the middle. Here the CDR3 reads CASSPYVTGELFF. The DNA of the CDR3 is TGCGCCAGCAGCCCTTACGTAACCGGGGAGCTGTTTTTT.

The gene calls are TRBV19 and TRBJ2-3; 11 positions match TRBD2. Germline CDR1 and CDR2: LNHDA and SQIVND (reference sequence). The junction had 13 bases not matched to a gene; V was cut back by 3 bases and J by 5 bases. The CDR3 is 18 amino acids. The CDR3 region is CASSISFRLAGSKDTQYF. The CDR3 bases are TGTGCCAGTAGTATCTCTTTTAGACTAGCGGGGAGTAAAGATACGCAGTATTTT.

This clonotype was counted at least ten times. V and J are TRBV5-1 and TRBJ2-5; a possible D gene is TRBD1 (6 bases). V gave up 3 bases and J gave up 5 bases, with 14 bases separating them. This CDR3 has 14 amino acids. Germline V gene sequence: CDR1 SGHRS, CDR2 YFSETQ. In DNA, the CDR3 is TGCGCCAGCAGCTCCGGGACATTATATGAGACCCAGTACTTC. Protein: CASSSGTLYETQYF.

This clonotype was seen many times. The rearrangement joins TRBV7-2 to TRBJ1-2, with a weak D call TRBD1 (6 bases). CDR1 and CDR2 (germline): SGHTA, FQGNSA. Trimming pared 1 base from V and 1 base from J, leaving 10 bases between. This CDR3 region has 15 residues. The CDR3 nucleotides are TGTGCCAGCAGCTTAGACGGACAGAGTAACTATGGCTACACCTTC. Its protein product is CASSLDGQSNYGYTF.

This clonotype was counted between two and nine times. The chain couples TRBV3-1 to TRBJ1-2, with 8 bases identical to TRBD1. The V and J ends lost 0 bases and 4 bases, in that order; junction bases with no gene match: 4. Germline assignment: CDR1 LGHDT and CDR2 YNNKEL (reference sequence). The CDR3 is 15 amino acids. DNA for the CDR3: TGTGCCAGCAGCCAAGACAGGGGGCGCGGCTATGGCTACACCTTC. Protein product: CASSQDRGRGYGYTF.

This clonotype was seen more than once but under ten times. The chain recombines TRBV10-3 with TRBJ2-5; perhaps D is TRBD1 or TRBD2 (5 bases each). The CDR3 is made up of 13 amino acids. Looked up from germline, CDR1 is ENHRY and CDR2 is SYGVKD. V gave up 7 bases and J gave up 4 bases, with 13 bases separating them. The CDR3 region has the DNA TGTGCCATCAAACCGGGGCCCGCAGAGACCCAGTACTTC. This translates into CAIKPGPAETQYF.